The 3 T cell receptor beta chains below were found in one sample sequenced in a study of T cell responses to AZD1222 COVID-19 vaccine. The data were produced by immunoSEQ multiplex PCR, yet TCRdb's version contains in-frame clones alone and is incomplete. The sample shows fewer than 90,000 clones, 70% to 90% of them seen only once. The starting material was peripheral blood, obtained 28 days after the second AZD1222 dose. Receptor source: an adult who received the AZD1222 COVID-19 vaccine.

The CDR3 DNA follows: TGTGCCAGCAGCTTACTAGCGGGGGGACAAAACTACGAGCAGTACTTC. Its protein product is CASSLLAGGQNYEQYF. The chain uses TRBV11-2 and TRBJ2-7, with 11 nucleotides matching TRBD2. Germline V gives CDR1 SGHAT, CDR2 FQNNGV. V was pared by 2 bases and J by 3 bases, with 6 bases of the junction left unmatched. There are 16 residues in the CDR3.

The V call is TRBV29-1, the J call TRBJ2-5; a weak D match, TRBD1 (5 bases). The CDR3 length is 12 residues. CDR1 is SQVTM, CDR2 ANQGSEA, per germline. The ends were cut back, 7 bases at V and 4 bases at J, with 13 bases in the middle. The CDR3 here is CSATDTLETQYF. The CDR3 coding sequence is TGCAGCGCCACGGACACTTTAGAGACCCAGTACTTC.

This chain links TRBV7-2 with TRBJ2-3; D is perhaps TRBD2 (6 bases). This CDR3 region has 16 residues. CDR1 is SGHTA, CDR2 FQGNSA, per germline. V lost 6 bases and J lost 6, with 22 bases in between. This CDR3 reads CASRGLEGPGRDTQYF. CDR3 nucleotide sequence: TGTGCCAGCAGGGGGCTGGAGGGCCCTGGGAGGGATACGCAGTATTTT.